The TCR beta chain described here comes from a study of T cells in Graves' hyperthyroidism and ophthalmopathy. Germline V gives CDR1 SGHRS, CDR2 YFSETQ. The germline V and J ends were trimmed by 4 bases and 6 bases, with 22 bases remaining between them. The CDR3 totals 16 residues. Amplification yielded TCR beta CDR3 regions, with RNA transcripts as the source. The TCR CDR3 first-round RT-PCR relied on the HTBI primer set. TCRdb processed the multiplex PCR reads anew with MiXCR; each CDR3 protein has one entry. The sample lists about 580,000 distinct CDR3 sequences, about 43% seen once, with about 7.8% in the top ten.

This TCR was sampled from a woman between 18 and 29 years old with Graves' hyperthyroidism. The rearrangement joins TRBV5-1 to TRBJ1-1; a possible D gene is TRBD1 (6 bases). Sequenced material: peripheral blood or thyroid tissue (not recorded which). DNA for the CDR3: TGCGCCAGCAGCCCCGGAGGTCGGGGGCGCGGCCCTGAAGCTTTCTTT. Protein sequence: CASSPGGRGRGPEAFF.